This T cell receptor (beta chain) was sequenced in a study of neurological immune-mediated disorders. Each TCR transcript was tagged with a 10-nucleotide random UMI during 5'RACE. TCRdb recomputed calls from the 5' RACE reads with MiXCR, one row per CDR3 protein. The top ten hold roughly 7.3% of the sample, which has about 79,000 distinct CDR3 sequences, less than 15% seen once. The table lists this clonotype with many counts. Germline CDR1 and CDR2: SGHRS and YFSETQ. V dropped 0 bases and J dropped 3 bases, with 13 bases sitting between them. The CDR3 totals 15 residues. A total of 2 million PBMCs stored at -80 degrees C provided the unsorted libraries.

The sequenced sample consisted of PBMCs. The chain recombines TRBV5-1 with TRBJ2-7; D may be TRBD1 (5 bases). This clonotype originated in a woman aged 45-65 years in good health. The CDR3 sequence: CASSLVAGSGYEQYF. CDR3 nucleotide sequence: TGCGCCAGCAGCTTGGTTGCAGGGTCGGGCTACGAGCAGTACTTC.